Included here is one T cell receptor (beta chain) sequence, with context. Its antigen is not known. For TCR beta, libraries came from quantitative 5'-RACE with molecular barcodes. A single record per CDR3 protein comes from TCRdb applying MiXCR to the 5' RACE reads. The table lists about 210,000 distinct CDR3 sequences, roughly 6.6% of them singletons. These data originate in a study of CD8 T cells in ankylosing spondylitis. There are 15 residues in the CDR3. Germline V gene lookup returns CDR1 DFQATT and CDR2 SNEGSKA (reference sequence). The V segment lost 0 bases and the J segment 5 bases; nucleotides outside the gene matches: 9. Study-level results: Characteristic, it appeared, of ankylosing spondylitis blood was a TCR beta motif of roughly eight highly homologous variants. Reports of some motif variants in reactive arthritis synovial fluid and blood predate this one.

This sequence was found in a male donor with ankylosing spondylitis. The chain is built from TRBV20-1 and TRBJ2-7; 8 positions match TRBD1. Sequencing was performed on blood, either unsorted or a sorted T cell fraction (not recorded which). The CDR3 loop is CSARDRETGVNEQYF. As DNA, the CDR3 is TGCAGTGCTAGAGATCGGGAGACAGGGGTCAACGAGCAGTACTTC.